The next 15 T cell receptor beta chains were all read from a single sample in a study of OX40 agonist ivuxolimab in advanced cancers. Clones were read by immunoSEQ multiplex PCR, and TCRdb kept only the in-frame ones, dropping some. Counted here are 65,000 to 80,000 clones, around 90% occurring once; the ten biggest clones make up approximately 12%. The sample in question was CD4+ or CD8+ T cells sorted from blood, obtained in a trial of the OX40 agonist ivuxolimab. The receptors come from an adult with an advanced solid tumor such as melanoma, head and neck, liver or kidney cancer.

The chain couples TRBV7-8 to TRBJ1-3; D possibly corresponds to TRBD1 (5 bases). CDR3 length equals 15 residues. Germline V gene lookup returns CDR1 SGHVS and CDR2 FQNEAQ. Trimming removed 1 base at V and 6 bases at J, with 13 bases between. CDR3 DNA sequence: TGTGCCAGCAGCTTAGTCACGGGGGGTTTAAACACCATATATTTT. Amino acid sequence: CASSLVTGGLNTIYF.

The genes are TRBV9 and TRBJ1-2, with no clear D. V dropped 3 bases and J dropped 7 bases, with 10 bases sitting between them. The CDR3 contains 12 residues. CDR1 SGDLS and CDR2 YYNGEE come from the germline V gene. The CDR3 DNA is TGTGCCAGCAGCGACGAAATAGGTGGCTACACCTTC. This encodes CASSDEIGGYTF.

J is TRBJ2-7 and V is TRBV19; D gene unclear. The V gene lost 2 bases and the J gene lost 5 bases, with 16 bases spanning the gap. The CDR3 extends over 15 amino acids. Germline CDR1 and CDR2: LNHDA and SQIVND (reference sequence). The CDR3 nucleotides are TGTGCCAGTAGTATAATATTTTCCACCTTGAACGAGCAGTACTTC. It translates to CASSIIFSTLNEQYF.

V gene TRBV10-2 combines with J gene TRBJ2-3; TRBD2 matches 10 bases. J was trimmed by 14 bases and V by 7 bases; bases with no gene match: 15. Germline V CDR1 and CDR2: WSHSY, SAAADI. The CDR3 consists of 14 residues. CDR3 nucleotide sequence: TGCGCCAGCAAACGAGCCTTTATCCAGCGGGGGGGGTATTTT. It translates to CASKRAFIQRGGYF.

This clone has a single count. The chain carries TRBV5-3 and TRBJ2-2, with D perhaps matching TRBD2 (5 bases). TRBV5-3 is designated an ORF whose function remains uncertain. This CDR3 has 16 residues. The V gene lost 3 bases and the J gene lost 2 bases, with 14 bases spanning the gap. The CDR3 protein is CARSSLLETNTGELFF. CDR3 nucleotides: TGTGCCAGAAGCTCGTTACTAGAGACAAACACCGGGGAGCTGTTTTTT.

This clone appeared once. One end of the junction varies from germline; a read error may be responsible. This chain uses TRBV9 with TRBJ2-1; unclear D gene. CDR3 length equals 15 residues. Germline values: CDR1 SGDLS, CDR2 YYNGEE. CDR3 loop: CAGSVVASERDEQFF. The CDR3 bases are TGTGCCGGCAGCGTAGTAGCATCAGAAAGGGATGAGCAGTTCTTC.

V gene TRBV7-3 combines with J gene TRBJ2-5; no clear D. The CDR3 runs to 14 residues. V was clipped by 2 bases and J by 0 bases, with 7 bases between them. The germline CDR1 and CDR2 sequences are SGHTA and FQGTGA. In DNA, the CDR3 is TGTGCCAGCAGCTTAGGCCGGGACCAAGAGACCCAGTACTTC. Its translation is CASSLGRDQETQYF.

V and J are TRBV10-3 and TRBJ2-7; 7 positions match TRBD1. Trimming took 3 bases from V and 2 from J; bases not matched to a gene: 4. CDR1 and CDR2 from the germline V gene are ENHRY and SYGVKD. The CDR3 extends over 14 amino acids. Written as DNA, the CDR3 is TGTGCCATCAGTGATCGACAGGGTGCCTACGAGCAGTACTTC. This sequence encodes CAISDRQGAYEQYF.

The V call is TRBV6-6, the J call TRBJ2-5, with D tentatively TRBD1 or TRBD2 (5 bases each). The CDR3 extends over 15 amino acids. The V end was cut by 5 bases, the J end by 2 bases, with 15 bases between. Germline assignment: CDR1 MNHNY and CDR2 SVGAGI (reference sequence). In nucleotides, the CDR3 is TGTGCCAGCAGTGCCCGCCTGGGACGGCAAGAGACCCAGTACTTC. Translation gives CASSARLGRQETQYF.

The chain combines TRBV5-1 with TRBJ2-3; TRBD2 aligns across 9 bases. After removal of 1 base from V and 6 bases from J, the junction contained 6 bases not matched to a gene. From germline, CDR1 is SGHRS and CDR2 YFSETQ. The CDR3 contains 15 residues. CDR3 DNA: TGCGCCAGCAGCTTGTTAGCGGGAGATCAGGATACGCAGTATTTT. This translates into CASSLLAGDQDTQYF.

The chain combines TRBV7-6 with TRBJ1-1, with D uncertain. The CDR3 spans 12 residues. The V gene's germline CDR1 is SGHVS and CDR2 FNYEAQ. V lost 4 bases and J 8 bases, leaving 11 bases between the germline ends. CDR3 residues: CASSSNHEEAFF. The DNA for the CDR3 is TGTGCCAGCAGCTCCAATCATGAGGAAGCTTTCTTT.

The gene calls are TRBV4-1 and TRBJ1-4; D gene unclear. The CDR3 has 17 residues. CDR1 MGHRA and CDR2 YSYEKL come from the germline V gene. V was clipped by 5 bases and J by 0 bases, with 16 bases between them. The CDR3 is CASSIPWADATNEKLFF. Here the CDR3 DNA reads TGCGCCAGCAGCATCCCCTGGGCAGACGCAACTAATGAAAAACTGTTTTTT.

The rearrangement links TRBV30 to TRBJ1-3; D is unresolved. Trimming cost V 4 bases and J 4 bases, with 8 bases left between them. CDR1 is GTSNPN and CDR2 is SVGIG in the germline V gene (reference sequence). The CDR3 contains 12 residues. The CDR3 sequence is CAWKGLGNTIYF. The DNA of the CDR3 is TGTGCCTGGAAGGGCTTAGGAAACACCATATATTTT.

J is TRBJ1-2 and V is TRBV6-5; D ambiguous. The CDR3 has 13 amino acids. CDR1 is MNHEY, CDR2 SVGAGI, per germline. V was clipped by 4 bases and J by 7 bases, with 13 bases between them. CDR3 loop: CASSSPSWLGYTF. CDR3 nucleotides: TGTGCCAGCAGTTCACCTTCCTGGCTTGGCTACACCTTC.

The J gene is TRBJ1-5, the V gene TRBV19; 7 bases align to TRBD1. Germline V gene data show CDR1 as LNHDA and CDR2 as SQIVND (reference sequence). With 4 bases clipped from V and 7 bases from J, the junction kept 10 bases outside the gene matches. This CDR3 is 15 amino acids long. The CDR3: CASSTYRGLDQPQHF. As DNA, the CDR3 is TGTGCCAGTAGTACCTACAGGGGCCTTGACCAGCCCCAGCATTTT.